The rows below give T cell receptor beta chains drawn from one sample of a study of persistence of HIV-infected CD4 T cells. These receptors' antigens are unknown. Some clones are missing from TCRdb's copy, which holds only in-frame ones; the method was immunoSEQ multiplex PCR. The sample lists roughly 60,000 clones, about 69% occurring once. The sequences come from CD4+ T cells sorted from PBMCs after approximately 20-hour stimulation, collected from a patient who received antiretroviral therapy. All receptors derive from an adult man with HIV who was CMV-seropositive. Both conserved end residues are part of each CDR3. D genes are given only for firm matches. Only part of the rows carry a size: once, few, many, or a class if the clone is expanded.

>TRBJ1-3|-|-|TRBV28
TGTGCCAGCAGTTTCGGCATCTCTGGAAACACCATATATTTT
CASSFGISGNTIYF
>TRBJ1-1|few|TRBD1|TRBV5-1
TGCGCCAGCAGCCCCGGTCGAACAGGGGACGCTGAAGCTTTCTTT
CASSPGRTGDAEAFF
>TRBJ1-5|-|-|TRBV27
TGTGCCAGCAGTGCCGGCGGGTGGTCTAGCAATCAGCCCCAGCATTTT
CASSAGGWSSNQPQHF
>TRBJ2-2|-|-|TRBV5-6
TGTGCCAGCAGCTCGCCGGATCTCACCGGGGAGCTGTTTTTT
CASSSPDLTGELFF
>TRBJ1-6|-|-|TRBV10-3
TGTGCCATCAGTGACCCCAAGGGAGCCTCATCACCCCTCCACTTT
CAISDPKGASSPLHF
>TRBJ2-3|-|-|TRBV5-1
TGCGCCAGCAGCTTGACAGAGATCTACACAGATACGCAGTATTTT
CASSLTEIYTDTQYF
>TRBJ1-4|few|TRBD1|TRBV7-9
TGTGCCAGCAGCTGGACAGGGCGAAGCGAAAAACTGTTTTTT
CASSWTGRSEKLFF
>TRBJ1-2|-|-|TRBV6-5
TGTGCCAGCAGTAACCCTGGGGTCGGCGGCTACACCTTC
CASSNPGVGGYTF
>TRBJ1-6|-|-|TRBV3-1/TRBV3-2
TGTGCCAGCAGCCAGGGTGCGGGCATGTCCTATAATTCACCCCTCCACTTT
CASSQGAGMSYNSPLHF
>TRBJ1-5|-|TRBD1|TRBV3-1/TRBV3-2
TGTGCCAGCAGCCACGGGACAGGGTGGGCGCCCCAGCATTTT
CASSHGTGWAPQHF
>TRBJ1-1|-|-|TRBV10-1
TGCGCCAGCAGCTCCGGGACACCCACTGAAGCTTTCTTT
CASSSGTPTEAFF
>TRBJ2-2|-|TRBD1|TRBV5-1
TGCGCCAGCAGCGCGGGACAGGGATACACCGGGGAGCTGTTTTTT
CASSAGQGYTGELFF
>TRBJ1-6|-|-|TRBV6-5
TGTGCCAGCCGGGACCGTTATAATTCACCCCTCCACTTT
CASRDRYNSPLHF
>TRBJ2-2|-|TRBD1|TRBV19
TGTGCCAGTATAAAAGACAGGGTCGACACCGGGGAGCTGTTTTTT
CASIKDRVDTGELFF
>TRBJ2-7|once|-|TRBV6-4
TGTGCCAGCAGTCAAAACAGGGAATCCTACGAGCAGTACTTC
CASSQNRESYEQYF
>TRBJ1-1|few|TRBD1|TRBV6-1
TGTGCCAGCATTGAAAGGGGGCGAGGCACTGAAGCTTTCTTT
CASIERGRGTEAFF
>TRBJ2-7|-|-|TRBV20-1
TGCAGTGCTAGAGAGAACGAGCAGTACTTC
CSARENEQYF
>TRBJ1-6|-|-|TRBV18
TGTGCCAGCTCACCAAATTTAGGGGACGGAAATTCACCCCTCCACTTT
CASSPNLGDGNSPLHF
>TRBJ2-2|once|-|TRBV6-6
TGTGCCAGCAGGACCCCGGGCGCGAACACCGGGGAGCTGTTTTTT
CASRTPGANTGELFF
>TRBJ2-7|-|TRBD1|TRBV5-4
TGTGCCAGCAGCAACTGGACAGGTACTATCTACTTC
CASSNWTGTIYF
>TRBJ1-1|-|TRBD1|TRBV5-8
TGTGCCAGCAGCTTAGGCACAGGGGGGAGGGCTGAAGCTTTCTTT
CASSLGTGGRAEAFF
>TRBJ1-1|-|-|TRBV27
TGTGCCAGCAGTTTTTTTAGGGGGGAGGTAAACACTGAAGCTTTCTTT
CASSFFRGEVNTEAFF
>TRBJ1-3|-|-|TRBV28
TGTGCCAGCAGTTTAGACTCAGGAGGGGCTGGAAACACCATATATTTT
CASSLDSGGAGNTIYF
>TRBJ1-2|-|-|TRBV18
TGTGCCAGCTCACCGAAAGACGGGAACTATGGCTACACCTTC
CASSPKDGNYGYTF
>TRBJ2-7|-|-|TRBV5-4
TGTGCCACCTCAGCTTCTACTGACAATTACGAGCAGTACTTC
CATSASTDNYEQYF
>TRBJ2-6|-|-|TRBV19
TGTGCCAGTAGTATTCCAGGGTCTGGGGCCAACGTCCTGACTTTC
CASSIPGSGANVLTF
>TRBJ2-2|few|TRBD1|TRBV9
TGTGCCAGCAGCGTAGAACAGGGGGTTTCCACCGGGGAGCTGTTTTTT
CASSVEQGVSTGELFF
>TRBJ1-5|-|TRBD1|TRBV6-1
TGTGCCAGCAGTTTACAGGGGTTTGATCAGCCCCAGCATTTT
CASSLQGFDQPQHF
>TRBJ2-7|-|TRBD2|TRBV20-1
TGCAGTGCTAGTGGACTAGCGGGGGGGTACGAGCAGTACTTC
CSASGLAGGYEQYF